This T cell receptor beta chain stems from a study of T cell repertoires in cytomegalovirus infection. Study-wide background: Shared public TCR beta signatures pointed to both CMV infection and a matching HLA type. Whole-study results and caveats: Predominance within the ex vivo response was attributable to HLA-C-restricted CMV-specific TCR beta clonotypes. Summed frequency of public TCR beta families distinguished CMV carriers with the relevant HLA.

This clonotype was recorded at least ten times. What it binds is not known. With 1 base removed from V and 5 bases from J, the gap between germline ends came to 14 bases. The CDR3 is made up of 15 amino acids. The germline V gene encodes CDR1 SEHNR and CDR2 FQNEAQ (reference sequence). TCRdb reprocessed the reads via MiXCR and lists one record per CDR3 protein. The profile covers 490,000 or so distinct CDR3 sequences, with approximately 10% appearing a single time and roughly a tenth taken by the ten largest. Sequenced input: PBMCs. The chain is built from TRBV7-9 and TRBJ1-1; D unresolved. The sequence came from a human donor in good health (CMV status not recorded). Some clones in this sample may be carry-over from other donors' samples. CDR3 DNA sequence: TGTGCCAGCAGCTTAGTGTCCGGGGTAGCGACTGAAGCTTTCTTT. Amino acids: CASSLVSGVATEAFF.